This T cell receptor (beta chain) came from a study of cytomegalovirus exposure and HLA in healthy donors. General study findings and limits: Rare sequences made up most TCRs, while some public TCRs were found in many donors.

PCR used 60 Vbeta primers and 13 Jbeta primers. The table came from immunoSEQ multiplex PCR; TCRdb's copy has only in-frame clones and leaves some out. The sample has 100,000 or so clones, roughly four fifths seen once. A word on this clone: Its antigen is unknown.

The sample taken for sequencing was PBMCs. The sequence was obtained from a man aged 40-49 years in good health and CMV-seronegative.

The CDR3 protein is CSVGGDLLNTEAFF. DNA of the CDR3: TGCAGCGTTGGTGGAGATCTCCTAAACACTGAAGCTTTCTTT. The chain links TRBV29-1 to TRBJ1-1; D remains unclear. CDR3 length equals 14 residues. Trimming pared 4 bases from V and 2 bases from J, leaving 14 bases between. In germline, CDR1 is SQVTM, CDR2 ANQGSEA.